Presented here are 23 T cell receptor beta chains from one specimen sequenced in a study of regulatory T cells in long-lasting Graves disease. Time point noted: newly diagnosed GD, antithyroid drugs for less than 3 months. PBMC RNA was the source of the TCR library. Arm-PCR of CDR3 regions and iRepertoire HTBI primers were the basis on which TCR beta libraries were built. TCRdb re-analysed the multiplex PCR reads in MiXCR, keeping a single row per CDR3 protein. The data show about 560,000 distinct CDR3 sequences, 16% seen once. In addition, the sample was reused for a study of T cells in Graves' hyperthyroidism and ophthalmopathy.

Sequences were derived from peripheral blood mononuclear cells (PBMCs), sampled at new diagnosis, from a patient treated with antithyroid drugs. These TCRs come from a man between 18 and 29 years old with Graves disease.

This clonotype was observed a handful of times. This rearrangement joins TRBV18 to TRBJ2-3; 8 bases fit TRBD2. Per germline, CDR1 KGHSH and CDR2 LQKENI. CDR3 length: 17 residues. V shed 3 bases and J 3 bases; nucleotides not matched to a gene: 11. The CDR3 reads CASSPPRSGGRTDTQYF. CDR3 nucleotides: TGTGCCAGCTCACCGCCTCGATCGGGAGGGAGGACAGATACGCAGTATTTT. The full variable domain, in which reference TRBV18 and TRBJ2-3 provide the parts outside the CDR3, is NAGVMQNPRHLVRRRGQEARLRCSPMKGHSHVYWYRQLPEEGLKFMVYLQKENIIDESGMPKERFSAEFPKEGPSILRIQQVVRGDSAAYFCASSPPRSGGRTDTQYFGPGTRLTVL.

V usage is TRBV9 and J usage is TRBJ2-3, with D possibly being TRBD1 or TRBD2 (5 bases each). Trimming removed 0 bases from V and 1 base from J, with 9 bases in between. There are 15 residues in the CDR3. Germline assignment: CDR1 SGDLS and CDR2 YYNGEE. For the CDR3, the DNA is TGTGCCAGCAGCGTAGAGCAGGGAGGCACAGATACGCAGTATTTT. Translated, it gives CASSVEQGGTDTQYF.

This clonotype has a count of ten or more. The V call is TRBV27, the J call TRBJ1-2; no definite D call. V was pared by 3 bases and J by 4 bases, with 9 bases between. Germline V gene lookup returns CDR1 MNHEY and CDR2 SMNVEV (reference sequence). CDR3 size: 13 residues. The CDR3 DNA is TGTGCCAGCAGTTTGGACTCAGCCTATGGCTACACCTTC. This codes for CASSLDSAYGYTF.

This chain links TRBV29-1 with TRBJ2-7, with a tentative D call TRBD1 (6 bases). Trimming pared 7 bases from V and 0 bases from J, leaving 16 bases between. The CDR3 has 14 residues. Germline V gene lookup returns CDR1 SQVTM and CDR2 ANQGSEA. Written as DNA, the CDR3 is TGCAGCGCCGTTTCGGGACAAGCCTCCTACGAGCAGTACTTC. Its translation: CSAVSGQASYEQYF.

In its sample, this clonotype was seen many times. The genes are TRBV30 and TRBJ2-3; TRBD2 agrees at 7 bases. Germline V gene sequence: CDR1 GTSNPN, CDR2 SVGIG (reference sequence). The CDR3 totals 15 residues. Unmatched junction bases numbered 9, after V lost 2 bases and J lost 4 bases. Here the CDR3 DNA reads TGTGCCTGGAGTCCAGGCCGCGGGAGCGCAGATACGCAGTATTTT. As protein: CAWSPGRGSADTQYF.

This clonotype has just a few counts. The chain carries TRBV19 and TRBJ1-2, with D hard to call. V lost 4 bases, J lost 3 bases, and 6 bases lay in between. Germline values: CDR1 LNHDA, CDR2 SQIVND (reference sequence). CDR3 length equals 12 residues. CDR3 coding DNA: TGTGCCAGTAGTAAAGATTACTATGGCTACACCTTC. Translation gives CASSKDYYGYTF.

This clonotype was seen a few times. The CDR3 is CASSLSRARGTDTQYF. The CDR3 DNA is TGTGCCAGCAGTTTATCGAGGGCCAGGGGCACAGATACGCAGTATTTT. The rearrangement joins TRBV27 to TRBJ2-3, with D tentatively TRBD1 or TRBD2 (5 bases each). From germline, CDR1 is MNHEY and CDR2 SMNVEV (reference sequence). Deletions cut 0 bases from V and 1 base from J, with 11 bases between. This CDR3 is 16 amino acids long.

J is TRBJ1-2 and V is TRBV30; 8 positions agree with TRBD1. After removal of 2 bases from V and 3 bases from J, the junction contained 11 bases not matched to a gene. Germline CDR1 is GTSNPN and CDR2 is SVGIG (reference sequence). This CDR3 is 16 amino acids long. CDR3 bases: TGTGCCTGGAGTCGCCCTTCAGGGGGCGCGGACTATGGCTACACCTTC. Residues: CAWSRPSGGADYGYTF.

Many counts were recorded for this clonotype. The rearrangement links TRBV5-1 to TRBJ2-1; D might be TRBD1 or TRBD2, each matching 5 bases. The CDR3 consists of 13 residues. Trimming removed 0 bases from V and 8 bases from J, with 9 bases in between. From germline, CDR1 is SGHRS and CDR2 YFSETQ. Here the CDR3 DNA reads TGCGCCAGCAGCTTGGCTAGCAGGGATGAGCAGTTCTTC. Protein: CASSLASRDEQFF.

This chain connects TRBV7-9 to TRBJ1-2, with 7 bases lining up with TRBD1. V lost 1 base to trimming and J lost 8 bases; unmatched junction nucleotides: 7. CDR3 size: 14 residues. Per the germline V gene, CDR1 is SEHNR and CDR2 is FQNEAQ (reference sequence). The CDR3 here is CASSLGTGERGYTF. In DNA, the CDR3 is TGTGCCAGCAGCTTAGGCACAGGGGAAAGAGGCTACACCTTC. Combining the CDR3 with reference TRBV7-9 and TRBJ1-2 gives the whole variable domain DTGVSQNPRHKITKRGQNVTFRCDPISEHNRLYWYRQTLGQGPEFLTYFQNEAQLEKSRLLSDRFSAERPKGSFSTLEIQRTEQGDSAMYLCASSLGTGERGYTFGSGTRLTVV.

The table lists this clonotype with a few counts. This chain joins TRBV10-3 and TRBJ2-3, with 9 positions matching TRBD1. In germline, CDR1 is ENHRY, CDR2 SYGVKD. V gave up 5 bases and J gave up 4 bases; unmatched junction bases: 16. The CDR3 sequence is 18 residues long. CDR3 in amino acids: CAISPRPNRGQIADTQYF. The CDR3 coding sequence is TGTGCCATCAGTCCCCGACCGAACAGGGGGCAAATCGCAGATACGCAGTATTTT.

This clonotype was found many times. This sequence joins TRBV2 and TRBJ2-1, with D tentatively TRBD2 (5 bases). Germline V gene lookup returns CDR1 SNHLY and CDR2 FYNNEI. V shed 7 bases and J shed 5 bases, with 15 bases lying between them. The CDR3 contains 14 residues. Written as DNA, the CDR3 is TGTGCCAGCACCGAGATAGCGCGAGACAATGAGCAGTTCTTC. Amino acid sequence: CASTEIARDNEQFF.

The chain carries TRBV13 and TRBJ2-7; TRBD2 aligns across 7 bases. CDR3 length equals 14 residues. Germline V gene lookup returns CDR1 PRHDT and CDR2 FYEKMQ (reference sequence). V shed 5 bases, J shed 1 base, and the junction held 5 bases outside the gene matches. The CDR3 here is CASSASSGSYEQYF. The CDR3 DNA reads TGTGCCAGCAGCGCTTCTAGCGGATCCTACGAGCAGTACTTC.

This clonotype was detected ten times or more. This chain joins TRBV12-3 or TRBV12-4 and TRBJ1-2; possible D gene TRBD1, 5 bases. The V and J ends lost 6 bases and 4 bases respectively, with 9 bases between them. This CDR3 has 12 residues. The CDR3 nucleotides read TGTGCCAGCAGGGCGGGGACCTATGGCTACACCTTC. Protein product: CASRAGTYGYTF.

In its sample, this clonotype was seen a few times. The rearrangement joins TRBV3-1 to TRBJ1-1, with a possible D match to TRBD1 (6 bases). V was trimmed by 4 bases and J by 6 bases, leaving 15 bases between them. Germline V gene sequence: CDR1 LGHDT, CDR2 YNNKEL (reference sequence). The CDR3 sequence is 14 residues long. The CDR3 sequence: CASSLQGMSPEAFF. CDR3 sequence (DNA): TGTGCCAGCAGCCTCCAGGGGATGAGCCCTGAAGCTTTCTTT.

This clonotype appeared many times. The rearrangement links TRBV30 to TRBJ2-5, with 10 nucleotides matching TRBD1. The CDR3 runs 17 residues. The V gene's germline CDR1 is GTSNPN and CDR2 SVGIG (reference sequence). V was clipped by 1 base and J by 0 bases; unmatched bases: 8. The CDR3 spells CAWSAGTGVPHQETQYF. CDR3 DNA sequence: TGTGCCTGGAGTGCCGGGACAGGGGTGCCCCACCAAGAGACCCAGTACTTC.

A note on this clonotype: A clone one base away is much larger, so this may be a read error. This sequence joins TRBV6-1 and TRBJ1-5; TRBD1 agrees at 11 bases. Germline assignment: CDR1 MNHNS and CDR2 SASEGT. There are 15 residues in the CDR3. Written as DNA, the CDR3 is TGTGACAGTAATCCGGGACAGGGGGACGGGCAGCCCCAGCATTTT. This translates into CDSNPGQGDGQPQHF.

Many counts were recorded for this clonotype. V is TRBV20-1 and J is TRBJ2-5; D may be TRBD2 (6 bases). Trimming pared 0 bases from V and 4 bases from J, leaving 15 bases between. CDR3 length: 15 amino acids. CDR1 is DFQATT and CDR2 is SNEGSKA in the germline V gene (reference sequence). The chain's CDR3 is CSARDFQRVGETQYF. The CDR3 DNA follows: TGCAGTGCTAGAGATTTCCAGCGGGTGGGAGAGACCCAGTACTTC.

CDR3 amino acids: CASSLDGGGHQPQHF. As DNA, the CDR3 is TGCGCCAGCAGCCTGGACGGAGGGGGACATCAGCCCCAGCATTTT. The chain carries TRBV4-1 and TRBJ1-5; D may be TRBD1 (6 bases). This CDR3 has 15 residues. Germline V gene lookup returns CDR1 MGHRA and CDR2 YSYEKL. V lost 4 bases, J lost 5 bases, and 15 bases lay in between.

This clonotype occurred a few times. The V gene is TRBV5-6, the J gene TRBJ2-7, with 8 bases lining up with TRBD2. This CDR3 has 13 residues. J lost 4 bases, V lost 5 bases, and 5 bases had no gene match. In germline, CDR1 is SGHDT, CDR2 YYEEEE. The CDR3 sequence is CASSTGLEYEQYF. Here the CDR3 DNA reads TGTGCCAGCAGTACGGGACTAGAATACGAGCAGTACTTC.

This clonotype was picked up many times. The chain joins TRBV7-2 to TRBJ2-5; no clear D. Trimming pared 5 bases from V and 5 bases from J, leaving 9 bases between. Germline CDR1 reads SGHTA; CDR2 reads FQGNSA. The CDR3 contains 12 residues. The CDR3 bases are TGTGCCAGCAGCCAGACCCGGGAGACCCAGTACTTC. It yields the protein CASSQTRETQYF.

This clonotype was counted once. This rearrangement joins TRBV19 to TRBJ2-1, with 8 bases that match TRBD2. Germline CDR1 reads LNHDA; CDR2 reads SQIVND (reference sequence). J lost 6 bases, V lost 6 bases, and 13 bases had no gene match. CDR3 length equals 16 residues. In DNA, the CDR3 is TGTGCCAGTAGGACCGACGGGGGGGGGAACCCCAATGAGCAGTTCTTC. Protein product: CASRTDGGGNPNEQFF.

This clonotype was counted a few times. The rearrangement joins TRBV9 to TRBJ1-2, with unresolved D. This CDR3 comprises 16 residues. Germline V gene data show CDR1 as SGDLS and CDR2 as YYNGEE. Trimming cost V 0 bases and J 0 bases, with 12 bases left between them. This chain's CDR3 is CASSVAPAGANYGYTF. The DNA for the CDR3 is TGTGCCAGCAGCGTAGCTCCCGCTGGAGCTAACTATGGCTACACCTTC.